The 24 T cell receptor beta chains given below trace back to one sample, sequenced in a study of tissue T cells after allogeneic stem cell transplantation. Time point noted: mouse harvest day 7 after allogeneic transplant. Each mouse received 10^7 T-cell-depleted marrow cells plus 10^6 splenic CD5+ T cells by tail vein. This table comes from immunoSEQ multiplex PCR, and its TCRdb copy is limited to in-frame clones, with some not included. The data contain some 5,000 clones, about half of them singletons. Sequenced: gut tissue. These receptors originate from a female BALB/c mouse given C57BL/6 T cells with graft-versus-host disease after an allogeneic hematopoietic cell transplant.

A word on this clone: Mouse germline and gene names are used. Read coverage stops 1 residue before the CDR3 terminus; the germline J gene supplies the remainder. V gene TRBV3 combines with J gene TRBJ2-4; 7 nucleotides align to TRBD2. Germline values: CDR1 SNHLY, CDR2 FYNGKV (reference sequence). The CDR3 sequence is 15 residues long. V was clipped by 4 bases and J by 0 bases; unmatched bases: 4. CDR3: CASSSLGVSQNTLYF. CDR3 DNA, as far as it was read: TGTGCCAGCAGCTCCCTGGGGGTCAGTCAAAACACCTTGTAC.

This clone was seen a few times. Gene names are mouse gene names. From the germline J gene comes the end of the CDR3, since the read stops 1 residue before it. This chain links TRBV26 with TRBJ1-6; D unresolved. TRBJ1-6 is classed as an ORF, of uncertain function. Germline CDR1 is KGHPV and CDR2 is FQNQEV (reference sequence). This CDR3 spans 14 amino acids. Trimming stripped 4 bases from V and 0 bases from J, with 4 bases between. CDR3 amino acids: CASSQLSYNSPLYF. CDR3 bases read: TGTGCCAGCAGTCAACTTTCCTATAATTCGCCCCTCTAC.

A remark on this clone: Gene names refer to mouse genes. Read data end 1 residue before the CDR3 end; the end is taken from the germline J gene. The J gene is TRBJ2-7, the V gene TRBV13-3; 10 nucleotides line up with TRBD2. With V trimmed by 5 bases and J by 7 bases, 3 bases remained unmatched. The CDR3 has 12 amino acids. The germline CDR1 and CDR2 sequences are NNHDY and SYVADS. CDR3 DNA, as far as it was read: TGTGCCAGCAGCAACTGGGGGGGGGAACAGTAC. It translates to CASSNWGGEQY. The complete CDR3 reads CASSNWGGEQYF.

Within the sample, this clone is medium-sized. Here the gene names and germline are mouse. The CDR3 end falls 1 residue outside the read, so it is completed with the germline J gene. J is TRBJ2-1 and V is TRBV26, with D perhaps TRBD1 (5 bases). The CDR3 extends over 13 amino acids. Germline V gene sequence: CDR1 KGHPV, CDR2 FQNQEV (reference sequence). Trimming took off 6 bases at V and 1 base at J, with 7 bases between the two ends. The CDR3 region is CASSRQNYAEQFF. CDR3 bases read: TGTGCCAGCAGCCGACAGAACTATGCTGAGCAGTTC.

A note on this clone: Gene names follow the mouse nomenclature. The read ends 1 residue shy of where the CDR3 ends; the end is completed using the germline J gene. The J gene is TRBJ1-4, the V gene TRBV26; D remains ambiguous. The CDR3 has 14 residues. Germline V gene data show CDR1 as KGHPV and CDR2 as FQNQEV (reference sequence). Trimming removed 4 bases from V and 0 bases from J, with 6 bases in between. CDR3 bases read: TGTGCCAGCAGTCCAGAAATTTCCAACGAAAGATTATTT. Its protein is CASSPEISNERLF. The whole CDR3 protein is CASSPEISNERLFF.

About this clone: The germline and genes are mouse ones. The CDR3 reads CASSSTGAYAEQFF. CDR3 DNA (partial): TGTGCCAGCAGCTCGACAGGGGCCTATGCTGAGCAGTTC. The chain is built from TRBV4 and TRBJ2-1, with TRBD1 matching 8 bases. The CDR3 extends 1 residue past the end of the read, so its final part is completed from the germline J gene. V trimming: 4 bases; J trimming: 3 bases; junction bases outside the gene matches: 2. Per germline, CDR1 LGHDT and CDR2 YNNKQL (reference sequence). The CDR3 spans 14 residues.

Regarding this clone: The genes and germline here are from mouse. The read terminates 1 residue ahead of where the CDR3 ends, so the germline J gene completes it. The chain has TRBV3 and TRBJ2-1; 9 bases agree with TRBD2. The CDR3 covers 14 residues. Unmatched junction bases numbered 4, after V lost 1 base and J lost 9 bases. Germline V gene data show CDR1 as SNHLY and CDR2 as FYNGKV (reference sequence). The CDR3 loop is CASSLGWGGDEQFF. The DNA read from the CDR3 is TGTGCCAGCAGCTTAGGATGGGGGGGCGATGAGCAGTTC. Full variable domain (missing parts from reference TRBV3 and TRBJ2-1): GPKVLQIPSHQIIDMGQMVTLNCDPVSNHLYFYWYKQILGQQMEFLVNFYNGKVMEKSKLFKDQFSVERPDGSYFTLKIQPTALEDSAVYFCASSLGWGGDEQFFGPGTRLTVL.

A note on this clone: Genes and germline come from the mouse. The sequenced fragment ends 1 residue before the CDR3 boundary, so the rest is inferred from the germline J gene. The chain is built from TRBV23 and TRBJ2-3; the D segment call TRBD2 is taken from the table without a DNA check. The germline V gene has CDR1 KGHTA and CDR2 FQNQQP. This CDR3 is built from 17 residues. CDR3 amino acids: CSSSQKGWGPSAETLYF. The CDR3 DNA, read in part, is TGCTCCAGCAGTCAAAAGGGCTGGGGGCCTAGTGCAGAAACGCTGTAT.

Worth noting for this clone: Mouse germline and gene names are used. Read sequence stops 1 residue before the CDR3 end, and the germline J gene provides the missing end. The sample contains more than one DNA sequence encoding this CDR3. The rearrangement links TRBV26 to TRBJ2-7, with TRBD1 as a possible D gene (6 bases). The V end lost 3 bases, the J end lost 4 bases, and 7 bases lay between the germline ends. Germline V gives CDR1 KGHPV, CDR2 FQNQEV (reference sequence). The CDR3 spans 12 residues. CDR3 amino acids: CASSLGQYEQYF. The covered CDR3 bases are TGTGCCAGCAGTCTCGGACAGTATGAACAGTAC.

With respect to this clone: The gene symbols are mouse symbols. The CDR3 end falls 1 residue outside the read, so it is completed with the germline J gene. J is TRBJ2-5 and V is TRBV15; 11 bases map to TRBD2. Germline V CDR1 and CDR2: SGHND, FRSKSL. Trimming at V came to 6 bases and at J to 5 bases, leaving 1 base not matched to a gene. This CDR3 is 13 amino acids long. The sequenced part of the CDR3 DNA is TGTGCCAGCAGGACTGGGGGGGGAGACACCCAGTAC. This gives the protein CASRTGGGDTQY. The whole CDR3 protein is CASRTGGGDTQYF.

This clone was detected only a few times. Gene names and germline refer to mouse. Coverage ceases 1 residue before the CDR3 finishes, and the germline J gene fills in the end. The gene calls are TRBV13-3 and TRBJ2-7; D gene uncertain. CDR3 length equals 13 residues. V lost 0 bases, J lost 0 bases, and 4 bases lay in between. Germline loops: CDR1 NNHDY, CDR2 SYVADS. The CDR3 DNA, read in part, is TGTGCCAGCAGTGATGCGGTCTCCTATGAACAGTAC. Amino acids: CASSDAVSYEQY. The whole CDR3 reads CASSDAVSYEQYF.

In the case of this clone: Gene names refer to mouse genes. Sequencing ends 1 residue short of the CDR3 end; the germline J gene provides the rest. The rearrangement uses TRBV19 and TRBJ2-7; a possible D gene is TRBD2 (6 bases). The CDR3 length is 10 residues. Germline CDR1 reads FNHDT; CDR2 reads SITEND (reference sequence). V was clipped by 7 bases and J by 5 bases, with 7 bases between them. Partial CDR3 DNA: TGTGCCAGCCCTGGGGATGAACAGTAC. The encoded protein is CASPGDEQY. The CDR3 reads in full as CASPGDEQYF. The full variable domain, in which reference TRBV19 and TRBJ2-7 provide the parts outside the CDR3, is GGIITQTPKFLIGQEGQKLTLKCQQNFNHDTMYWYRQDSGKGLRLIYYSITENDLQKGDLSEGYDASREKKSSFSLTVTSAQKNEMAVFLCASPGDEQYFGPGTRLTVL.

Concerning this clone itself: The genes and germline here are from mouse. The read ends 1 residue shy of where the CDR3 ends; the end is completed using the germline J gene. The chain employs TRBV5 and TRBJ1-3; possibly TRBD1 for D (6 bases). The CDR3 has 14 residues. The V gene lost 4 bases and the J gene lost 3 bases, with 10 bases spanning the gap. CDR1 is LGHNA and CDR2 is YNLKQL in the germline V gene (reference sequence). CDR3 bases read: TGTGCCAGCAGCCCAGAGGGGGTTGGAAATACGCTCTAT. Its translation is CASSPEGVGNTLY. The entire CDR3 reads CASSPEGVGNTLYF.

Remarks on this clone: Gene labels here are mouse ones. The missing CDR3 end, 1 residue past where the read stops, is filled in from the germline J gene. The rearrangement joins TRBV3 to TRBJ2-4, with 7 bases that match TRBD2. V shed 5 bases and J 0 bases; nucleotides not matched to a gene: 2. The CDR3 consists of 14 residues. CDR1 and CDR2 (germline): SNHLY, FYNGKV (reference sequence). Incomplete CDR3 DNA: TGTGCCAGCAGCCTACTGGGGAGTCAAAACACCTTGTAC. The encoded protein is CASSLLGSQNTLY. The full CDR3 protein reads CASSLLGSQNTLYF.

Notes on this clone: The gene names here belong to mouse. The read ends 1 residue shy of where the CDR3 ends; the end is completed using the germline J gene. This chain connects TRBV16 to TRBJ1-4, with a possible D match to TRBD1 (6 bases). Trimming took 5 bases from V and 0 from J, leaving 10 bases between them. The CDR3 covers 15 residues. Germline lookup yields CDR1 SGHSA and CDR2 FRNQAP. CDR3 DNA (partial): TGTGCAAGCAGCACGGGACAAATTTCCAACGAAAGATTATTT. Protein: CASSTGQISNERLF. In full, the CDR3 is CASSTGQISNERLFF. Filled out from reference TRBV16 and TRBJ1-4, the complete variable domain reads NAGVIQTPRHKVTGKGQEATLWCEPISGHSAVFWYRQTIVQGLEFLTYFRNQAPIDDSGMPKERFSAQMPNQSHSTLKIQSTQPQDSAVYLCASSTGQISNERLFFGHGTKLSVL.

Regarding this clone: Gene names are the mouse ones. The CDR3 sequence: CASSLRDRIYEQYF. The sequenced CDR3 bases are TGTGCCAGCAGCCTTAGGGACAGGATCTATGAACAGTAC. The chain joins TRBV3 to TRBJ2-7, with 8 bases aligning to TRBD1. The read terminates 1 residue before the CDR3 end, so the remaining end is supplied by the germline J gene. From germline, CDR1 is SNHLY and CDR2 FYNGKV (reference sequence). Unmatched junction bases numbered 6, after V lost 5 bases and J lost 3 bases. There are 14 residues in the CDR3.

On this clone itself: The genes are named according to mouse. Incomplete CDR3 DNA: TGTGCCAGCAGTTTAGGGGGGGGGCGGTATGCTGAGCAGTTC. It translates to CASSLGGGRYAEQF. The whole CDR3 is CASSLGGGRYAEQFF. The genes are TRBV15 and TRBJ2-1; TRBD2 matches at 8 bases. The read terminates 1 residue ahead of where the CDR3 ends, so the germline J gene completes it. The CDR3 covers 15 residues. Germline V gives CDR1 SGHND, CDR2 FRSKSL. V dropped 1 base and J dropped 4; count of bases not matched to a gene: 3.

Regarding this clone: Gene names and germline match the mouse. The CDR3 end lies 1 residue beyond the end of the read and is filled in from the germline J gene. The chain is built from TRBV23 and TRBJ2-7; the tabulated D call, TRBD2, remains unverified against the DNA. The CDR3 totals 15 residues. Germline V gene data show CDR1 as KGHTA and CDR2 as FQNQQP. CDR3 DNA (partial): TGCTCCAGCAGTCAACGACTGGGGCACTCCTATGAACAGTAC. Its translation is CSSSQRLGHSYEQY. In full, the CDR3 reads CSSSQRLGHSYEQYF. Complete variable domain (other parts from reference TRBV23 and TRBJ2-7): DAAVTQKPRYLIKMKGQEAEMKCIPEKGHTAVFWYQQKQSKELKFLIYFQNQQPLDQIDMVKERFSAVCPSSSLCSLGIRTCEAEDSALYLCSSSQRLGHSYEQYFGPGTRLTVL.

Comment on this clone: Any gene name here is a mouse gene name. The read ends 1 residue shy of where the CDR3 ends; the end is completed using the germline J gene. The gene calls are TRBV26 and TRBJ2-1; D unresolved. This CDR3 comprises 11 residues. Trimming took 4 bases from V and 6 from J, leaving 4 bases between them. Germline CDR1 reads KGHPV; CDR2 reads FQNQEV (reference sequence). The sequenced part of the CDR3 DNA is TGTGCCAGCAGTCGGGGTGCTGAGCAGTTC. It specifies CASSRGAEQF. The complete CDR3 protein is CASSRGAEQFF.

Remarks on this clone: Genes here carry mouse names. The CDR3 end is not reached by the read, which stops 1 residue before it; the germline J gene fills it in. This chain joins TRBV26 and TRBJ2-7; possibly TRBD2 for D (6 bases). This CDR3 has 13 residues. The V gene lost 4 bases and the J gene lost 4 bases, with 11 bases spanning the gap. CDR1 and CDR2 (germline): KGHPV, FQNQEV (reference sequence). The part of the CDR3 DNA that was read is TGTGCCAGCAGTCCGGGACTTTCTTATGAACAGTAC. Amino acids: CASSPGLSYEQY. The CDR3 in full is CASSPGLSYEQYF.

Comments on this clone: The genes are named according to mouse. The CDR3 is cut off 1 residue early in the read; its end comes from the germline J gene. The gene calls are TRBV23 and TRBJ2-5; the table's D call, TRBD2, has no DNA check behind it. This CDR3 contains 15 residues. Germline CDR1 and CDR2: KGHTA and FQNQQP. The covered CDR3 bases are TGCTCCAGCAGTCAATCGGGGGGTAACCAAGACACCCAGTAC. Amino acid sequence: CSSSQSGGNQDTQY. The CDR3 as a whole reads CSSSQSGGNQDTQYF.

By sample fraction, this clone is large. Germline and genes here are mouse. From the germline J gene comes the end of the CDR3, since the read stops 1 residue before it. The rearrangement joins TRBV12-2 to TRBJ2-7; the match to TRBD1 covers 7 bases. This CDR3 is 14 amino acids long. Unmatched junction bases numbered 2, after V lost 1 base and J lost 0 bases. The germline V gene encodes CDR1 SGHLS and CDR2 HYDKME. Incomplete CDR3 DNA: TGTGCCAGCTCTCTACAGGGGTCCTCCTATGAACAGTAC. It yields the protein CASSLQGSSYEQY. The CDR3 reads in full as CASSLQGSSYEQYF. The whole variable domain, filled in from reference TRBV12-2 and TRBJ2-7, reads NSGVVQSPRYIIKGKGERSILKCIPISGHLSVAWYQQTQGQELKFFIQHYDKMERDKGNLPSRFSVQQFDDYHSEMNMSALELEDSAVYFCASSLQGSSYEQYFGPGTRLTVL.

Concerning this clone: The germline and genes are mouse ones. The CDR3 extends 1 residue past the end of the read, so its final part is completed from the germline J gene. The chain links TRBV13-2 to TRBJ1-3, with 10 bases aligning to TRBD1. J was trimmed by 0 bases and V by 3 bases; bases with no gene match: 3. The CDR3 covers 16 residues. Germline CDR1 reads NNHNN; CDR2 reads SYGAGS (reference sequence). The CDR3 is CASGATGGGSGNTLYF. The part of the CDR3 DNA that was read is TGTGCCAGCGGTGCGACAGGGGGCGGTTCTGGAAATACGCTCTAT.

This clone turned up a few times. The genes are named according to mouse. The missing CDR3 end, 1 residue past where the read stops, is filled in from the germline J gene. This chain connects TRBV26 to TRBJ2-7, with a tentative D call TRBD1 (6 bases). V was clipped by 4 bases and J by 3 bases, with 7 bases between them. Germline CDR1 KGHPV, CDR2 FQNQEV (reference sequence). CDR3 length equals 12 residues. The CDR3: CASSRDNYEQYF. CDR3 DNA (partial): TGTGCCAGCAGTCGGGACAACTATGAACAGTAC.